This T cell receptor (beta chain) was sequenced during a study of blood T cell repertoires in COVID-19. Germline assignment: CDR1 SEHNR and CDR2 FQNEAQ (reference sequence). The CDR3 is 11 residues long. The table came from immunoSEQ multiplex PCR; TCRdb's copy has only in-frame clones and leaves some out. The data contain 55,000 to 90,000 clones, 80% to 95% of them seen just once; the ten biggest clones take up around 13%. This clone was seen only once. The junction and the germline gene differ at one end; a read error may be behind it. The origin of this receptor is a human donor with active COVID-19. The donor label of this sample is uncertain. Material: peripheral blood. This chain links TRBV7-9 with TRBJ2-2; 7 nucleotides line up with TRBD2. The CDR3 reads CASSLSGGLFF. For the CDR3, the DNA is TGTGCCAGCAGCTTATCGGGGGGGCTGTTTTTT.